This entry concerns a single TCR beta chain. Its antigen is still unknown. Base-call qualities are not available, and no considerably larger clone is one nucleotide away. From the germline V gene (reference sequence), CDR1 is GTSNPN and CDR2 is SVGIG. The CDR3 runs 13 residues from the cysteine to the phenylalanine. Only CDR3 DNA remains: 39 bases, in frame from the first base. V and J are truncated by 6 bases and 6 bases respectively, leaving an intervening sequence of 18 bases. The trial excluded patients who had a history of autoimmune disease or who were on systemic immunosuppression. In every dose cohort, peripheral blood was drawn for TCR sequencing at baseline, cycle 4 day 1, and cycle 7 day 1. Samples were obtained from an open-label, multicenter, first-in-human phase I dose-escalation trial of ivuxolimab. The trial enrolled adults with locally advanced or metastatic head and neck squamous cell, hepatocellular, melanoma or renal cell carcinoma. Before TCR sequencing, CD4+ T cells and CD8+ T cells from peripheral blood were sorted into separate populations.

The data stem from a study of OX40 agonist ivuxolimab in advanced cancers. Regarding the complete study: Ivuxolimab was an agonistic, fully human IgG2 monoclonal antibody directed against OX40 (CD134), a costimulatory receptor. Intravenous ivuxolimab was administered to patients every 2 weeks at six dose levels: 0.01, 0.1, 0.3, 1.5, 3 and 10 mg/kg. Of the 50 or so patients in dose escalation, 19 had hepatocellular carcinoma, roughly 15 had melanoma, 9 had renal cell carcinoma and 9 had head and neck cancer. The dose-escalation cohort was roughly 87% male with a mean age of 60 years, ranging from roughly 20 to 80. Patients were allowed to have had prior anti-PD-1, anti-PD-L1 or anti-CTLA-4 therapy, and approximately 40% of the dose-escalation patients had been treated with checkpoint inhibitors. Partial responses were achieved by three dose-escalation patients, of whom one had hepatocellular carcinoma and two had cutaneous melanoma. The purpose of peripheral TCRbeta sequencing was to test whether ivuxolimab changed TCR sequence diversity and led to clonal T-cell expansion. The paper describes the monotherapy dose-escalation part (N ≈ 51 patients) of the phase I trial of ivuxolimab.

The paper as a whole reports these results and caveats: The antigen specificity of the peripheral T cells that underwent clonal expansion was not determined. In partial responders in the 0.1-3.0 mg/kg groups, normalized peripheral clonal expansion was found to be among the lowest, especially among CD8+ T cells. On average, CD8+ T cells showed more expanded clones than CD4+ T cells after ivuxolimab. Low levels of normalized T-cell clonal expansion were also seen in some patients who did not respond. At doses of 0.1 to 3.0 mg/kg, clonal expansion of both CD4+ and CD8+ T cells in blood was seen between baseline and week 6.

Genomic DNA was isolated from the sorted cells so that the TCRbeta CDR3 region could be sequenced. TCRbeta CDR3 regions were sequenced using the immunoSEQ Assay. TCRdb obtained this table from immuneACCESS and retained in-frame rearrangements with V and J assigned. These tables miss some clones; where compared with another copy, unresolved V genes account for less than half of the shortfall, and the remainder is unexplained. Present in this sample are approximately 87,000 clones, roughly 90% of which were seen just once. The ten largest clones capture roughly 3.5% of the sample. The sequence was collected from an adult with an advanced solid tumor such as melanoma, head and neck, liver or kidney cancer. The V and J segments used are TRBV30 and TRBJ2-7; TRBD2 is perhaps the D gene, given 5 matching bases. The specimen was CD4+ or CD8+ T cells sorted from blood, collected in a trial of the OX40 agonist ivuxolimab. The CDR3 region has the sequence CACLQSGRGEQYF. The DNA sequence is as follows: TGTGCCTGCCTTCAGTCCGGCCGGGGCGAGCAGTACTTC.